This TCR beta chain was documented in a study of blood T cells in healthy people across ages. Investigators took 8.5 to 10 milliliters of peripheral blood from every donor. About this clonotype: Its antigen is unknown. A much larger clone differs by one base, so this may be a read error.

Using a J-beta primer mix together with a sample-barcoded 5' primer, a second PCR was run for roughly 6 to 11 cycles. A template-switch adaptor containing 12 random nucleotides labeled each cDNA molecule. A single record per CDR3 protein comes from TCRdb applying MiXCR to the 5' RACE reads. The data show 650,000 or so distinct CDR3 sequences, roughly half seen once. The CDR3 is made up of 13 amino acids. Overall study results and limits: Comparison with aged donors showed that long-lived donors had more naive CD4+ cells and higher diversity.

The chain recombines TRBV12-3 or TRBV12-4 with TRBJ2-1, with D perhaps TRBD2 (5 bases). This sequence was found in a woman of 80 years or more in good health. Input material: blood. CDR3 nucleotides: TGTACCAGCAGTTTAGAGGGAGCGAATGAGCAGTTCTTC. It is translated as CTSSLEGANEQFF.